This T cell receptor beta chain was documented in a study of regulatory T cells in long-lasting Graves disease. Study observations and caveats: There was favoring of TRBV28, TRBJ1-2 and TRBJ2-5 in persistent disease.

The time point denotes: newly diagnosed GD, antithyroid drugs for less than 3 months. With RNA extracted from PBMCs as input, the TCR library was made. To make TCR beta libraries, researchers used iRepertoire HTBI primers and Arm-PCR of CDR3 regions. TCRdb passed the multiplex PCR reads through MiXCR, listing each CDR3 protein once. The sample lists about 540,000 distinct CDR3 sequences; 13% were seen once. CDR3 length: 15 residues. V shed 10 bases and J shed 1 base, with 19 bases lying between them. Germline CDR1 reads SGHDN; CDR2 reads FVKESK. The table lists this clonotype with a few counts. Its specificity is not known. These data also featured in a second study, about T cells in Graves' hyperthyroidism and ophthalmopathy. From that report: HTBI primers were used for first-round RT-PCR of the TCR CDR3.

The origin of this receptor is a man aged 25 to 45 with Graves disease. Sequencing used peripheral blood mononuclear cells (PBMCs), obtained at new diagnosis, from a patient treated with antithyroid drugs. This rearrangement joins TRBV14 to TRBJ2-5, with D possibly matching TRBD2 (5 bases). The CDR3 DNA reads as TGTGCCAACCGGGTGGATAGGCGGGTCCAAGAGACCCAGTACTTC. It specifies CANRVDRRVQETQYF.